The 23 T cell receptor beta chains listed next were all sequenced from one sample in a study of human T cells and chemical hapten exposure. TCRdb re-analysed the RACE reads in MiXCR, keeping a single row per CDR3 protein. The repertoire has some 190,000 distinct CDR3 sequences, about a fifth of them found once; the top ten carry under 8.5%. The time point was: patch test 1, 2 weeks after DPC sensitization. Sample treatment: therapeutic diphenylcyclopropenone sensitization with weekly scalp DPC. The sample was whole blood, taken in connection with sensitization to the hapten diphenylcyclopropenone (DPC). Receptors originate from a woman between 50 and 59 years old with alopecia areata. Some clones in this sample may be carry-over from other donors' samples.

The sample holds a few counts of this clonotype. The chain carries TRBV9 and TRBJ2-1; 9 bases are a match to TRBD2. The germline V gene encodes CDR1 SGDLS and CDR2 YYNGEE. The CDR3 totals 17 residues. V lost 0 bases, J lost 0 bases, and 4 bases stayed unmatched. CDR3 residues: CASSVGASGASYNEQFF. The CDR3 coding sequence is TGTGCCAGCAGCGTAGGGGCTAGCGGGGCCTCCTACAATGAGCAGTTCTTC. Full variable domain (outside the CDR3, taken from reference TRBV9 and TRBJ2-1): DSGVTQTPKHLITATGQRVTLRCSPRSGDLSVYWYQQSLDQGLQFLIQYYNGEERAKGNILERFSAQQFPDLHSELNLSSLELGDSALYFCASSVGASGASYNEQFFGPGTRLTVL.

This clonotype showed up just a few times. The rearrangement joins TRBV3-1 to TRBJ1-1; D is unresolved. Trimming took 0 bases from V and 2 from J, leaving 10 bases between them. The CDR3 runs 15 residues. Germline V lookup: CDR1 LGHDT, CDR2 YNNKEL (reference sequence). The DNA for the CDR3 is TGTGCCAGCAGCCAAGATCCCCTTCGTAACACTGAAGCTTTCTTT. Amino acid sequence: CASSQDPLRNTEAFF.

The chain joins TRBV20-1 to TRBJ2-5; D might be TRBD2 (6 bases). V gave up 0 bases and J gave up 4 bases, with 6 bases separating them. CDR1 DFQATT and CDR2 SNEGSKA come from the germline V gene (reference sequence). CDR3 size: 12 residues. The CDR3 DNA reads as TGCAGTGCTAGAGAGGGGGGAGAGACCCAGTACTTC. Translated, it gives CSAREGGETQYF.

J is TRBJ2-3 and V is TRBV10-2, with 9 bases that match TRBD2. The CDR3 runs to 13 residues. The V segment lost 7 bases and the J segment 6 bases; nucleotides outside the gene matches: 5. The germline V gene encodes CDR1 WSHSY and CDR2 SAAADI. The CDR3 region is CASMLAGADTQYF. CDR3 coding DNA: TGCGCCAGCATGTTAGCGGGAGCTGATACGCAGTATTTT.

The table lists this clonotype with a few counts. The V call is TRBV29-1, the J call TRBJ2-1; 8 positions agree with TRBD2. CDR3 size: 12 residues. Trimming took 6 bases from V and 9 from J; bases not matched to a gene: 7. Germline CDR1 and CDR2: SQVTM and ANQGSEA. CDR3 DNA sequence: TGCAGCGTATCGGGAGGGCCGGGTGAGCAGTTCTTC. It yields the protein CSVSGGPGEQFF.

The chain recombines TRBV12-3 or TRBV12-4 with TRBJ1-5; maybe TRBD1 (5 bases). Deletions cut 2 bases from V and 6 bases from J, with 14 bases between. The CDR3 totals 15 residues. The CDR3 is CASSLFQGEGQPQHF. The CDR3 DNA reads TGTGCCAGCAGTTTATTCCAGGGCGAGGGTCAGCCCCAGCATTTT.

The V call is TRBV3-1, the J call TRBJ1-2, with TRBD1 matching 8 bases. The CDR3 length is 14 residues. Germline-derived CDR1 and CDR2 are LGHDT and YNNKEL (reference sequence). V trimming: 0 bases; J trimming: 7 bases; junction bases outside the gene matches: 4. The CDR3 here is CASSQEDRAGGYTF. The CDR3 DNA reads TGTGCCAGCAGCCAAGAGGACAGGGCGGGTGGCTACACCTTC.

The chain couples TRBV4-2 to TRBJ2-1; TRBD2 aligns across 11 bases. Trimming removed 0 bases from V and 6 bases from J; junction bases left unmatched: 7. The CDR3 has 17 amino acids. Germline V gives CDR1 LGHNA, CDR2 YNFKEQ. CDR3 amino acids: CASSQDSRLAGRNEQFF. DNA for the CDR3: TGTGCCAGCAGCCAAGATTCCCGACTAGCGGGACGCAATGAGCAGTTCTTC.

V gene TRBV2 combines with J gene TRBJ2-3, with 11 bases lining up with TRBD2. Trimming cost V 8 bases and J 0 bases; bases outside gene matches: 28. Germline V gives CDR1 SNHLY, CDR2 FYNNEI. The CDR3 sequence is 23 residues long. The CDR3 DNA follows: TGTGCCAGCGAGCGTGAAGGGAACTGGGGTAAACTAGCGGGAGCGACTAGCACAGATACGCAGTATTTT. Translating it yields CASEREGNWGKLAGATSTDTQYF.

The chain recombines TRBV20-1 with TRBJ2-2, with TRBD2 identical over 7 bases. In germline, CDR1 is DFQATT, CDR2 SNEGSKA (reference sequence). This CDR3 has 15 residues. V shed 2 bases, J shed 2 bases, and the junction held 5 bases outside the gene matches. CDR3 coding DNA: TGCAGTGCTAGACCGGGACTACCAAACACCGGGGAGCTGTTTTTT. Protein: CSARPGLPNTGELFF.

This clonotype was seen repeatedly, ten times or more. The chain links TRBV10-3 to TRBJ2-3, with 9 bases that match TRBD2. The CDR3 is 14 residues long. The germline V gene encodes CDR1 ENHRY and CDR2 SYGVKD. With 6 bases clipped from V and 6 bases from J, the junction kept 7 bases outside the gene matches. DNA of the CDR3: TGTGCCATCAGGGTAGCGGGAGATGCGGATACGCAGTATTTT. Protein sequence: CAIRVAGDADTQYF.

This clonotype showed up just a few times. The chain joins TRBV25-1 to TRBJ1-4; maybe TRBD1 (6 bases). Between the trimmed V and J ends, which lost 6 bases and 8 bases, there was a span of 10 bases. CDR1 MGHDK and CDR2 SYGVNS come from the germline V gene. This CDR3 has 12 residues. The CDR3 bases are TGTGCCAGCAGGGACAGTACGGAAAAACTGTTTTTT. Its translation: CASRDSTEKLFF.

This clonotype showed up just once. The gene calls are TRBV2 and TRBJ1-2; D is ambiguous. V lost 1 base to trimming and J lost 8 bases, with 14 bases between them. The germline V gene encodes CDR1 SNHLY and CDR2 FYNNEI. The CDR3 covers 14 residues. CDR3 nucleotides: TGTGCCAGCAGTGAAGGGCTCCGCATGGGGGGCTACACCTTC. Translation: CASSEGLRMGGYTF.

This clonotype turned up a few times. The J gene is TRBJ2-2, the V gene TRBV29-1; D gene uncertain. The CDR3 has 14 amino acids. Germline V CDR1 and CDR2: SQVTM, ANQGSEA. Trimming pared 4 bases from V and 2 bases from J, leaving 11 bases between. Written as DNA, the CDR3 is TGCAGCGTTGTCGGGCCACCTAACACCGGGGAGCTGTTTTTT. As protein: CSVVGPPNTGELFF.

This clonotype was counted only a few times. V and J are TRBV29-1 and TRBJ1-2, with D perhaps matching TRBD1 (6 bases). Germline V gene lookup returns CDR1 SQVTM and CDR2 ANQGSEA. The CDR3 totals 12 residues. Trimming cost V 1 base and J 3 bases, with 6 bases left between them. The DNA for the CDR3 is TGCAGCGTTGAAGGACAGGACTATGGCTACACCTTC. Protein: CSVEGQDYGYTF.

V usage is TRBV28 and J usage is TRBJ1-3, with no clear D. The CDR3 consists of 12 residues. Germline V gene lookup returns CDR1 MDHEN and CDR2 SYDVKM. V was trimmed by 2 bases and J by 4 bases, leaving 3 bases between them. CDR3 residues: CASSLKGNTIYF. As DNA, the CDR3 is TGTGCCAGCAGTTTAAAGGGAAACACCATATATTTT. The whole variable domain, remainder taken from reference TRBV28 and TRBJ1-3, is DVKVTQSSRYLVKRTGEKVFLECVQDMDHENMFWYRQDPGLGLRLIYFSYDVKMKEKGDIPEGYSVSREKKERFSLILESASTNQTSMYLCASSLKGNTIYFGEGSWLTVV.

This clonotype has only a few counts. The chain links TRBV13 to TRBJ2-1; no firm D call. Trimming stripped 1 base from V and 6 bases from J, with 10 bases between. CDR1 PRHDT and CDR2 FYEKMQ come from the germline V gene (reference sequence). The length of the CDR3 is 14 residues. The CDR3 is CASSLDGPTNEQFF. The CDR3 nucleotides read TGTGCCAGCAGCTTAGATGGGCCGACCAATGAGCAGTTCTTC.

This clonotype has a handful of counts. This rearrangement joins TRBV5-1 to TRBJ1-1, with TRBD1 as a possible D gene (5 bases). Trimming stripped 0 bases from V and 7 bases from J, with 13 bases between. In germline, CDR1 is SGHRS, CDR2 YFSETQ. CDR3 length: 14 residues. The CDR3 DNA is TGCGCCAGCAGCTTGGGTCAGGGCGGTGTTGAAGCTTTCTTT. It codes for CASSLGQGGVEAFF.

This sequence joins TRBV6-1 and TRBJ1-1, with a weak D call TRBD1 (5 bases). The CDR3 loop spans 13 amino acids. Trimming shortened V by 6 bases and J by 4 bases, and 12 bases separated the two germline ends. CDR1 is MNHNS, CDR2 SASEGT, per germline. CDR3 in DNA: TGTGCCAGCAGATCGGAGAGGGGCACTGAAGCTTTCTTT. Protein product: CASRSERGTEAFF.

This clonotype came up many times. The chain carries TRBV12-3 or TRBV12-4 and TRBJ2-2; the match to TRBD1 covers 10 bases. This CDR3 contains 16 residues. The V segment lost 2 bases and the J segment 1 base; nucleotides outside the gene matches: 1. The CDR3 loop reads CASSLRDRGNTGELFF. The CDR3 bases are TGTGCCAGCAGTTTAAGGGACAGGGGGAACACCGGGGAGCTGTTTTTT.

Only a few counts were recorded for this clonotype. The chain uses TRBV20-1 and TRBJ2-7, with 10 bases identical to TRBD2. The CDR3 totals 13 residues. J was trimmed by 4 bases and V by 3 bases; bases with no gene match: 3. Germline V gene lookup returns CDR1 DFQATT and CDR2 SNEGSKA (reference sequence). The CDR3 sequence is CSASTSGNYEQYF. In DNA form, the CDR3 reads TGCAGTGCTAGCACTAGCGGGAATTACGAGCAGTACTTC.

The chain combines TRBV15 with TRBJ2-6; D is undetermined. Trimming stripped 0 bases from V and 4 bases from J, with 7 bases between. The CDR3 is 15 amino acids. Per germline, CDR1 LNHNV and CDR2 YYDKDF (reference sequence). CDR3 in amino acids: CATSRERSGANVLTF. In nucleotides, the CDR3 is TGTGCCACCAGCAGAGAGCGGAGCGGGGCCAACGTCCTGACTTTC.

In this sample, this clonotype turned up many times. V usage is TRBV29-1 and J usage is TRBJ1-4; weak D call: TRBD1 (5 bases). Trimming removed 4 bases at V and 1 base at J, with 7 bases between. The length of the CDR3 is 13 residues. Germline V gene data show CDR1 as SQVTM and CDR2 as ANQGSEA. The CDR3 DNA reads TGCAGCGTTGCAGGGATAACTAATGAAAAACTGTTTTTT. Translating it yields CSVAGITNEKLFF.